Listed here is a single T cell receptor (beta chain). The sample is drawn from a study of technical replicates of blood from a handful of donors. The V and J ends lost 2 bases and 9 bases, in that order; junction bases with no gene match: 8. The CDR3 extends over 16 amino acids. Germline CDR1 SEHNR, CDR2 FQNEAQ (reference sequence). This table comes from immunoSEQ multiplex PCR, and its TCRdb copy is limited to in-frame clones, with some not included. The sample lists over 85,000 clones; about 96% were seen once. The chain joins TRBV7-9 to TRBJ2-1, with TRBD2 matching 12 bases. What was sequenced was T cells isolated from PBMCs. This TCR came from a human donor in good health. This CDR3 reads CASSLFLAGGSGEQFF. In nucleotides, the CDR3 is TGTGCCAGCAGCTTATTCCTAGCGGGAGGGTCAGGTGAGCAGTTCTTC.